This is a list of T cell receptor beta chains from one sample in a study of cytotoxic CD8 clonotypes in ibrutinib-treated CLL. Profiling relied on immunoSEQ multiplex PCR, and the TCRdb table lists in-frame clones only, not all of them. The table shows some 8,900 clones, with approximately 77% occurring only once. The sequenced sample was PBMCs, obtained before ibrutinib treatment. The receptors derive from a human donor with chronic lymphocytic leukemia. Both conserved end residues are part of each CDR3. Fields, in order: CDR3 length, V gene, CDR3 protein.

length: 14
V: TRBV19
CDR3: CASSPAPSTDTQYF

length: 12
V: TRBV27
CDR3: CASSPTGISAFF

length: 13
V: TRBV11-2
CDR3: CASSFRDTGELFF

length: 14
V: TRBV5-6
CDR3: CASSLGRGYETQYF

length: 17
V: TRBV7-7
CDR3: CASSLDRLAVSQETQYF

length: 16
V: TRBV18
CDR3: CASSPGQGIAYNEQFF

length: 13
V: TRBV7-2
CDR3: CASSFGSNQPQHF

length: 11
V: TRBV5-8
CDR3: CASSFDRGAFF

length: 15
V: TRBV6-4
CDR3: CASSAGTNEPDTQYF

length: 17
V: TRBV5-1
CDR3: CASSFTGGTQSSYEQYF

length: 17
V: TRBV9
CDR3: CASSVDSGGSSYNEQFF

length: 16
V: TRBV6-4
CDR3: CASSVLGGGKGYGYTF

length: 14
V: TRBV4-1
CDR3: CASSPNRDPYEQYF

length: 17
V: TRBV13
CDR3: CASSPRQGRAELYGYTF

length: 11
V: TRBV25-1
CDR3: CASSGGWGYTF

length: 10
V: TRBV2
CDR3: CASAGTPQYF

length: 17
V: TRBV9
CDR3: CASSGGLAGGSGDTQYF

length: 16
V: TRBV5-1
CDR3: CASSLAQGSLTGELFF

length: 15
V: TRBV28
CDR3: CASGSAGGVTGELFF

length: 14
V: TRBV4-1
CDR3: CASSLGTGPAEAFF

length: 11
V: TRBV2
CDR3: CASSENEKLFF

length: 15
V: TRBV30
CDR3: CAWSVRGRANYGYTF

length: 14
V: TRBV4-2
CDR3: CASSHDREGYEQYF

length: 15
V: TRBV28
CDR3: CASSPNRVRAGELFF

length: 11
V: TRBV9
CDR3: CASSEGGEAFF

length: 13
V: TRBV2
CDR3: CASKMTKRGEQFF